The 7 T cell receptor beta chains in this list originate from one sample, sequenced in a study of blood T cell repertoires in COVID-19. Data came from immunoSEQ multiplex PCR; TCRdb stores just in-frame clones and leaves some out. The sample lists hundreds of thousands of clones, around 89% seen once, with more than 0.95% in the top ten. Material: peripheral blood. These receptors came from a woman aged 40 to 55 who had recovered from COVID-19.

The gene calls are TRBV3-1 (or the pseudogene TRBV3-2) and TRBJ2-3; 12 positions match TRBD2. This CDR3 is 14 amino acids long. Germline CDR1 reads LGHDT; CDR2 reads YNNKEL (reference sequence). Trimming took 0 bases from V and 15 from J; bases not matched to a gene: 7. In DNA, the CDR3 is TGTGCCAGCAGCCAAGAGGCTCTAGCGGGAGGGCCCTATTTT. It specifies CASSQEALAGGPYF.

CDR3 in DNA: TGTGCCAGCGGCGGGGGACCAGAGACCCAGTACTTC. Translated, it gives CASGGGPETQYF. This chain joins TRBV27 and TRBJ2-5; 7 nucleotides match TRBD2. Germline V gives CDR1 MNHEY, CDR2 SMNVEV (reference sequence). The trim removed 8 bases at V and 4 bases at J, leaving 4 bases unmatched. This CDR3 contains 12 residues.

This clone was recorded only once. The J gene is TRBJ2-7, the V gene TRBV6-2 or TRBV6-3, with D unresolved. The germline V and J ends were trimmed by 3 bases and 0 bases, with 12 bases remaining between them. The CDR3 sequence is 15 residues long. In germline, CDR1 is MNHEY, CDR2 SVGEGT. The CDR3 reads CASSYSQVNSYEQYF. The CDR3 DNA is TGTGCCAGCAGTTATTCCCAGGTGAACTCCTACGAGCAGTACTTC.

This chain connects TRBV6-4 to TRBJ2-7; maybe TRBD2 (6 bases). The germline gives CDR1 MRHNA, CDR2 SNTAGT. CDR3 length: 17 amino acids. V dropped 4 bases and J dropped 4 bases, with 23 bases sitting between them. CDR3 amino acids: CASSAPGRTTLEYEQYF. The CDR3 DNA is TGTGCCAGCAGTGCTCCAGGACGGACTACCCTAGAGTACGAGCAGTACTTC.

There are many counts of this clone. The J gene is TRBJ2-1, the V gene TRBV7-3; D gene ambiguous. Deletions cut 5 bases from V and 2 bases from J, with 7 bases between. The CDR3 is 13 residues long. Germline V gene lookup returns CDR1 SGHTA and CDR2 FQGTGA. CDR3 residues: CASSPQTYNEQFF. The CDR3 region has the DNA TGTGCCAGCAGCCCCCAAACCTACAATGAGCAGTTCTTC.

The chain employs TRBV6-5 and TRBJ1-2, with D hard to call. In germline, CDR1 is MNHEY, CDR2 SVGAGI. The CDR3 length is 15 residues. The V end lost 2 bases, the J end lost 5 bases, and 15 bases lay between the germline ends. The chain's CDR3 is CASSYHGGSAYGYTF. Written as DNA, the CDR3 is TGTGCCAGCAGTTACCACGGAGGGTCGGCTTATGGCTACACCTTC.

J is TRBJ1-4 and V is TRBV6-5; 8 nucleotides line up with TRBD1. V shed 2 bases, J shed 5 bases, and the junction held 4 bases outside the gene matches. Germline CDR1 MNHEY, CDR2 SVGAGI. The CDR3 extends over 15 amino acids. CDR3 bases: TGTGCCAGCAGTTACCGGGGGACAGGAAATGAAAAACTGTTTTTT. Its protein product is CASSYRGTGNEKLFF.